This is a list of T cell receptor beta chains from one sample in a study of T cell responses to AZD1222 COVID-19 vaccine. Measured with immunoSEQ multiplex PCR; TCRdb has only the in-frame clones, and not every one. The sample shows more than 85,000 clones, 88% of them seen only once. Sequenced here: peripheral blood, sampled 28 days after the second AZD1222 dose. The origin of the receptors is an adult who received the AZD1222 COVID-19 vaccine. The CDR3 runs from the conserved cysteine through the conserved F or W. Fields, in order: D gene, J gene, clone size, V gene, CDR3 protein, CDR3 DNA. The D gene is left open where the match is weak. Rows may omit the clone size; those that give it use once, few, many or a size class.

>TRBD2|TRBJ2-1|NA|TRBV7-8
CASSFSGSSYNEQFF
TGTGCCAGCAGCTTTAGCGGGAGCTCCTACAATGAGCAGTTCTTC
>TRBD1|TRBJ1-2|NA|TRBV28
CASTGTARKINYGYTF
TGTGCCAGCACCGGGACAGCCCGAAAAATTAACTATGGCTACACCTTC
>NA|TRBJ2-3|NA|TRBV24-1
CATSDLQWGTDTQYF
TGTGCCACCAGTGATTTGCAGTGGGGCACAGATACGCAGTATTTT
>TRBD1|TRBJ1-1|NA|TRBV2
CASSGGQGLGLGTEAFF
TGTGCCAGCAGTGGCGGACAGGGATTGGGACTGGGGACTGAAGCTTTCTTT
>TRBD2|TRBJ2-6|NA|TRBV28
CASKGGGSLSGANVLTF
TGTGCCAGCAAGGGCGGGGGGTCGCTCTCTGGGGCCAACGTCCTGACTTTC
>TRBD1|TRBJ1-1|NA|TRBV7-2
CASSPRTGVMNTEAFF
TGTGCCAGCAGCCCTAGGACAGGGGTCATGAACACTGAAGCTTTCTTT
>NA|TRBJ2-3|NA|TRBV18
CASSPLTGRDTQYF
TGTGCCAGCTCACCACTGACAGGTAGGGATACGCAGTATTTT
>NA|TRBJ2-5|NA|TRBV6-2/TRBV6-3
CASSYTETQYF
TGTGCCAGCAGTTACACCGAGACCCAGTACTTC
>NA|TRBJ1-6|NA|TRBV15
CATSRDLSEPLHF
TGTGCCACCAGCAGAGATTTATCTGAACCCCTCCACTTT
>NA|TRBJ2-5|NA|TRBV29-1
CSVERAPQETQYF
TGCAGCGTTGAGAGGGCTCCCCAAGAGACCCAGTACTTC
>NA|TRBJ1-1|NA|TRBV9
CASSALGREAFF
TGTGCCAGCAGTGCCTTGGGCAGGGAAGCTTTCTTT
>TRBD1|TRBJ2-7|NA|TRBV6-5
CASSQTGSPGEQYF
TGTGCCAGCAGCCAGACAGGGTCCCCAGGGGAGCAGTACTTC
>TRBD1|TRBJ2-5|NA|TRBV19
CASSIDWDRETQYF
TGTGCCAGTAGTATTGATTGGGACAGAGAGACCCAGTACTTC
>TRBD1|TRBJ1-2|NA|TRBV5-1
CASSSTQGWDYGYTF
TGCGCCAGCAGCTCAACACAGGGGTGGGATTATGGCTACACCTTC
>NA|TRBJ2-5|NA|TRBV6-5
CASSPGYQETQYF
TGTGCCAGCAGCCCCGGGTACCAAGAGACCCAGTACTTC
>NA|TRBJ2-2|few|TRBV9
CASSPPLGNTGELFF
TGTGCCAGCAGCCCCCCCCTCGGAAACACCGGGGAGCTGTTTTTT
>NA|TRBJ1-5|NA|TRBV12-3/TRBV12-4
CASSLNGNQPQHF
TGTGCCAGCAGTTTAAACGGGAATCAGCCCCAGCATTTT
>NA|TRBJ2-5|once|TRBV5-1
CASSLAQETQYF
TGCGCCAGCAGCTTGGCCCAAGAGACCCAGTACTTC
>NA|TRBJ1-5|few|TRBV19
CASPVPGFPKSLVNQPQHF
TGTGCCAGCCCTGTCCCGGGTTTCCCAAAGTCCTTGGTGAATCAGCCCCAGCATTTT
>TRBD2|TRBJ2-7|few|TRBV7-3
CASSPGLAGVEQYF
TGTGCCAGCAGCCCAGGACTAGCGGGAGTCGAGCAGTACTTC
>NA|TRBJ1-4|NA|TRBV4-1
CASSPDRTNEKLFF
TGCGCCAGCAGCCCGGACAGAACAAATGAAAAACTGTTTTTT
>TRBD2|TRBJ2-5|NA|TRBV3-1/TRBV3-2
CASSQVGGRETQYF
TGTGCCAGCAGCCAAGTTGGCGGGAGAGAGACCCAGTACTTC
>NA|TRBJ1-6|NA|TRBV6-5
CASTPSGAARVTLHF
TGTGCCAGCACCCCGTCAGGTGCAGCGAGGGTCACCCTCCACTTT
>NA|TRBJ1-1|NA|TRBV7-6
CASSLAEDQGITEAFF
TGTGCCAGCAGCTTAGCTGAAGACCAGGGAATCACTGAAGCTTTCTTT
>TRBD2|TRBJ2-2|NA|TRBV7-3
CASSSGLAGVGELFF
TGTGCCAGCAGCTCCGGACTAGCGGGAGTGGGGGAGCTGTTTTTT
>TRBD2|TRBJ2-5|NA|TRBV24-1
CATSDPGLDQETQYF
TGTGCCACCAGTGATCCGGGACTAGACCAAGAGACCCAGTACTTC
>NA|TRBJ1-6|NA|TRBV30
CAWSPIQGGGSPLHF
TGTGCCTGGAGTCCCATCCAGGGTGGTGGTTCACCCCTCCACTTT
>TRBD2|TRBJ2-3|NA|TRBV30
CAWDVSGGVVTQYF
TGTGCCTGGGACGTTAGCGGGGGCGTTGTTACGCAGTATTTT
>NA|TRBJ1-1|NA|TRBV19
CASSNQLNTEAFF
TGTGCCAGTAGTAATCAGCTGAACACTGAAGCTTTCTTT
>TRBD2|TRBJ2-1|NA|TRBV30
CAWSASRASGSYNEQFF
TGTGCCTGGAGCGCATCGCGGGCTAGCGGGAGCTACAATGAGCAGTTCTTC
>NA|TRBJ1-5|NA|TRBV11-1
CASSKGYNQPQHF
TGTGCCAGCAGCAAGGGGTACAATCAGCCCCAGCATTTT
>TRBD1|TRBJ1-2|NA|TRBV5-4
CASSLGVQGADGYTF
TGTGCCAGCAGCTTGGGCGTACAGGGGGCGGACGGCTACACCTTC
>NA|TRBJ2-7|NA|TRBV5-4
CASSLESKGYEQYF
TGTGCCAGCAGCTTGGAGTCGAAGGGCTACGAGCAGTACTTC
>NA|TRBJ1-2|NA|TRBV9
CASSAMGGVTNGYTF
TGTGCCAGCAGCGCCATGGGGGGTGTAACGAATGGCTACACCTTC
>NA|TRBJ1-3|NA|TRBV6-5
CASTSSGNTIYF
TGTGCCAGCACGAGCTCTGGAAACACCATATATTTT
>TRBD2|TRBJ2-7|NA|TRBV3-1/TRBV3-2
CASSSRGLARSYEQYF
TGTGCCAGCAGCTCCCGGGGACTAGCGAGGTCCTACGAGCAGTACTTC
>TRBD2|TRBJ2-7|few|TRBV7-9
CASSLGLAVYEQYF
TGTGCCAGCAGCTTAGGGCTAGCGGTCTACGAGCAGTACTTC
>NA|TRBJ1-2|NA|TRBV27
CASSPGEARQEYGYTF
TGTGCCAGCAGCCCAGGTGAGGCTCGACAGGAATATGGCTACACCTTC
>TRBD1|TRBJ1-1|NA|TRBV10-3
CAIGDSGGTEAFF
TGTGCCATCGGGGACAGTGGGGGAACTGAAGCTTTCTTT
>NA|TRBJ1-1|NA|TRBV7-8
CASSLISSRAEAFF
TGTGCCAGCAGCTTAATCTCCTCCAGGGCTGAAGCTTTCTTT
>NA|TRBJ1-3|NA|TRBV11-1
CASSLQTASGNTIYF
TGTGCCAGCAGCCTCCAGACGGCCTCTGGAAACACCATATATTTT
>NA|TRBJ2-1|NA|TRBV6-1
CASSETPLASSYNEQFF
TGTGCCAGCAGTGAAACTCCCCTAGCGAGCTCCTACAATGAGCAGTTCTTC
>TRBD1|TRBJ2-7|once|TRBV3-1/TRBV3-2
CASSPGTGVYEQYF
TGTGCCAGCAGCCCAGGGACAGGGGTCTACGAGCAGTACTTC
>NA|TRBJ2-7|few|TRBV4-2
CASSQDRADPSYEQYF
TGTGCCAGCAGCCAAGATAGAGCGGACCCCTCCTACGAGCAGTACTTC
>NA|TRBJ2-3|NA|TRBV2
CASRGLELASTDTQYF
TGTGCCAGCAGGGGCCTGGAACTAGCTAGCACAGATACGCAGTATTTT
>NA|TRBJ2-7|NA|TRBV27
CASSFSIHYEQYF
TGTGCCAGCAGTTTTAGTATACACTACGAGCAGTACTTC
>TRBD2|TRBJ2-7|NA|TRBV11-2
CASSFGTSSYEQYF
TGTGCCAGCAGCTTTGGGACTAGCTCCTACGAGCAGTACTTC
>TRBD2|TRBJ2-1|NA|TRBV6-5
CASSSTLAGYDEQFF
TGTGCCAGCAGCTCGACCTTAGCGGGATACGATGAGCAGTTCTTC
>NA|TRBJ1-6|NA|TRBV5-1
CASSSNSGDADSPLHF
TGCGCCAGCAGCTCCAACTCCGGGGACGCGGATTCACCCCTCCACTTT
>NA|TRBJ2-3|NA|TRBV5-1
CASSPNQGIPSTDTQYF
TGCGCCAGCAGCCCGAACCAGGGAATCCCTAGCACAGATACGCAGTATTTT
>TRBD1|TRBJ2-7|NA|TRBV5-1
CASSSGTGSNEQYF
TGCGCCAGCAGCTCCGGGACAGGGAGTAACGAGCAGTACTTC
>NA|TRBJ2-2|NA|TRBV9
CASSVIGNTGELFF
TGTGCCAGCAGCGTCATCGGGAACACCGGGGAGCTGTTTTTT
>NA|TRBJ1-6|NA|TRBV19
CASRHREDSPLHF
TGTGCCAGTAGGCACAGGGAAGATTCACCCCTCCACTTT
>NA|TRBJ1-5|NA|TRBV9
CASSVGEGSNQPQHF
TGTGCCAGCAGCGTAGGGGAAGGTTCCAATCAGCCCCAGCATTTT
>TRBD2|TRBJ2-7|few|TRBV9
CASSVLAGGLSKQYF
TGTGCCAGCAGCGTCCTAGCGGGAGGGCTAAGCAAGCAGTACTTC
>TRBD2|TRBJ2-3|NA|TRBV7-9
CASSLVHGTSVFF
TGTGCCAGCAGCTTAGTGCACGGGACTAGTGTCTTTTTC
>NA|TRBJ1-5|once|TRBV6-5
CASSYSFGGPNQPQHF
TGTGCCAGCAGTTACTCATTCGGGGGCCCCAATCAGCCCCAGCATTTT
>NA|TRBJ2-6|once|TRBV11-2
CASTSVYSGANVLTF
TGTGCCAGCACCTCAGTTTACTCTGGGGCCAACGTCCTGACTTTC
>NA|TRBJ2-2|NA|TRBV30
CAWSAGGPGELFF
TGTGCCTGGAGTGCAGGGGGGCCGGGGGAGCTGTTTTTT
>NA|TRBJ2-2|NA|TRBV29-1
CSVEGNGGELFF
TGCAGCGTTGAAGGCAATGGCGGGGAGCTGTTTTTT